The clone carrying this T cell receptor beta chain has just one count. This specimen belongs to a study of blood T cell repertoires in COVID-19. As for the study in general: Italy, Spain and the United States were the sources of the convalescent and acute COVID-19 samples. PBMCs, B-cell-depleted T cells, or T cells provided the cDNA or gDNA that made up the material.

In the study's own analysis: Amplification with reference gene primers provided the estimates of nucleated cell counts. Produced via immunoSEQ multiplex PCR; TCRdb's table is partial and in-frame only. The D gene and trimming were derived from the DNA, and the V and J assignments and clone size from that table. Among some 67,000 clones listed, 70% to 90% were seen once. The CDR3 is 14 amino acids. Trimming shortened V by 8 bases and J by 7 bases, and 15 bases separated the two germline ends. Looked up from germline, CDR1 is SNHLY and CDR2 is FYNNEI. The TCR comes from a woman aged 80 or over with acute or convalescent COVID-19. The chain has TRBV2 and TRBJ1-6; perhaps TRBD1 as D (5 bases). Sequenced material: peripheral blood. The CDR3 loop reads CASRATDGNSPLHF. The CDR3, as DNA: TGTGCCAGCCGAGCGACAGACGGCAATTCACCCCTCCACTTT.